Included here is one TCR beta chain sequence, with context. As yet, its antigen is unknown. TCRdb used MiXCR to reprocess the reads, holding one entry per CDR3 protein. The sample includes 210,000 or so distinct CDR3 sequences, about 7% seen only once; the top ten take around 6.9%. The data stem from a study of T cell repertoires in cytomegalovirus infection. Across the whole study: A matching HLA type, together with CMV infection, was signaled by public TCR beta signatures.

Whole-study results and caveats: Cumulative public TCR beta family frequency identified carriers of CMV plus the relevant HLA. HLA-C-restricted CMV clonotypes gave the most frequent clonotype in two of eight donors.

Germline loops: CDR1 ENHRY, CDR2 SYGVKD. V lost 11 bases and J 6 bases, leaving 16 bases between the germline ends. The CDR3 length is 12 residues. Sequencing was done on a sample of PBMCs. This TCR was recovered from a human donor in good health (CMV status not recorded). Some clones in this sample may be carry-over from other donors' samples. This sequence joins TRBV10-3 and TRBJ1-2, with D possibly matching TRBD1 (5 bases). CDR3: CAANDVGDGYTF. CDR3 DNA sequence: TGTGCCGCTAACGACGTGGGGGATGGCTACACCTTC.